The 5 T cell receptor beta chains reported below all come from one sample, sequenced in a study of Ad26.COV2.S vaccination and SARS-CoV-2 variants. Treatment given: 15 to 20 received Ad26.COV2.S at low or high dose, single or two shots; roughly five received placebo; per-sample allocation not given. Repertoires come from day 63 after the first vaccine or placebo injection. Produced via immunoSEQ multiplex PCR; TCRdb's table is partial and in-frame only. The table lists under 550,000 clones, about 93% of them singletons. This material consisted of peripheral blood, taken in a trial of Ad26.COV2.S vaccine versus placebo. The source is a person between 18 and 65 years old who received the Ad26.COV2.S COVID-19 vaccine or a placebo.

The chain combines TRBV30 with TRBJ2-3; possible D gene TRBD2, 7 bases. Germline V lookup: CDR1 GTSNPN, CDR2 SVGIG (reference sequence). Trimming took off 2 bases at V and 4 bases at J, with 13 bases between the two ends. The CDR3 extends over 14 amino acids. The CDR3: CAWSFTGGADTQYF. In DNA form, the CDR3 reads TGTGCCTGGAGTTTTACGGGGGGCGCAGATACGCAGTATTTT.

V gene TRBV18 combines with J gene TRBJ2-5; 7 positions agree with TRBD1. The CDR3 covers 15 residues. Germline trimming cut 2 bases from V and 5 bases from J; bases unmatched to any gene: 8. Germline V gene sequence: CDR1 KGHSH, CDR2 LQKENI. As DNA, the CDR3 is TGTGCCAGCTCACCATCGAGAGGGGGCCGGGAGACCCAGTACTTC. It yields the protein CASSPSRGGRETQYF. Full variable domain (rest looked up from reference TRBV18 and TRBJ2-5): NAGVMQNPRHLVRRRGQEARLRCSPMKGHSHVYWYRQLPEEGLKFMVYLQKENIIDESGMPKERFSAEFPKEGPSILRIQQVVRGDSAAYFCASSPSRGGRETQYFGPGTRLLVL.

This chain connects TRBV6-5 to TRBJ1-3, with TRBD1 as a possible D gene (5 bases). The germline V and J ends were trimmed by 6 bases and 4 bases, with 13 bases remaining between them. In germline, CDR1 is MNHEY, CDR2 SVGAGI. The CDR3 sequence is 14 residues long. The CDR3 loop reads CASRPGASGNTIYF. CDR3 DNA sequence: TGTGCCAGCAGACCCGGGGCTTCGGGAAACACCATATATTTT.

This clone was counted once. DNA for the CDR3: TGTGCCAGCAGTTACTCAATGGATCTCTACGAGCAGTACTTC. Translated: CASSYSMDLYEQYF. The V and J genes are TRBV6-2 or TRBV6-3 and TRBJ2-7; D unclear. Trimming cost V 0 bases and J 3 bases, with 9 bases left between them. The CDR3 sequence is 14 residues long. Germline lookup yields CDR1 MNHEY and CDR2 SVGEGT.

CDR3 nucleotide sequence: TGTGCCAGCAGCTTAAATGGAGGGGCGCAAAACATTCAGTACTTC. This encodes CASSLNGGAQNIQYF. This rearrangement joins TRBV7-3 to TRBJ2-4; D perhaps matches TRBD2 (6 bases). V gave up 1 base and J gave up 5 bases, with 12 bases separating them. The germline gives CDR1 SGHTA, CDR2 FQGTGA. This CDR3 contains 15 residues.